This T cell receptor (beta chain) was obtained from a study of CDR3 diversity in severe acne. From the PCR reads, TCRdb called clonotypes with MiXCR, one entry per CDR3 protein. This sample has around 91,000 distinct CDR3 sequences, with approximately 51% found just once. The sample consisted of blood. The clonotype originates from a male donor in good health, without acne.

The CDR3 DNA reads TGTGCCAGCAGTCAGCGAACAGGGACTAGTGCCTACGAGCAGTACTTC. Translation gives CASSQRTGTSAYEQYF. The gene calls are TRBV6-2 or TRBV6-3 and TRBJ2-7; 8 positions match TRBD2. The CDR3 loop spans 16 amino acids. Germline CDR1 and CDR2: MNHEY and SVGEGT. V trimming: 5 bases; J trimming: 2 bases; junction bases outside the gene matches: 11.